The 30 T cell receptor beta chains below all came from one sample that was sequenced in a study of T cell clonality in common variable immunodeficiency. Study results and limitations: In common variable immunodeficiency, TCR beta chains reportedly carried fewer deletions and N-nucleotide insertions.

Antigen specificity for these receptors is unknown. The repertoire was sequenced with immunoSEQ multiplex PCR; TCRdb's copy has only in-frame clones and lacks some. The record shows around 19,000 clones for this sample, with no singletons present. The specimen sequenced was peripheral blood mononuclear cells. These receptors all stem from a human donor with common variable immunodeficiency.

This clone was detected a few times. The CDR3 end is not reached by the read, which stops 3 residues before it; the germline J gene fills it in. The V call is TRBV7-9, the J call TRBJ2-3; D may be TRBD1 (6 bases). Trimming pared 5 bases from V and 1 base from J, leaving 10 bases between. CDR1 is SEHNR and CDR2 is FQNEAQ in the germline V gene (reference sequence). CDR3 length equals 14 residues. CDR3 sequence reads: CASSIRQGTDTQYF. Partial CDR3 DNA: TGTGCCAGCAGCATTCGACAGGGCACAGATACG.

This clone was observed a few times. The DNA read from the CDR3 is TGTGCCAGCAGTGGGACTAGCGGGGGCACAGATACG. Translating it yields CASSGTSGGTDT. The complete CDR3 protein is CASSGTSGGTDTQYF. The rearrangement uses TRBV6-4 and TRBJ2-3, with 12 bases that match TRBD2. The sequence runs out 3 residues before the end of the CDR3; the remainder is reconstructed from the germline J gene. Germline lookup yields CDR1 MRHNA and CDR2 SNTAGT. The junction had 0 bases not matched to a gene; V was cut back by 4 bases and J by 1 base. The CDR3 has 15 residues.

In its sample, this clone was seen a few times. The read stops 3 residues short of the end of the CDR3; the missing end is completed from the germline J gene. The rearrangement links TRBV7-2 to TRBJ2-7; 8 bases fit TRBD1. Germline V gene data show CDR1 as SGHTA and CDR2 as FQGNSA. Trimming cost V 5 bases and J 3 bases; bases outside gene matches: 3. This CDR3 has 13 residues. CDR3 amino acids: CASSTGQGYEQYF. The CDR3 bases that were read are TGTGCCAGCAGCACCGGACAGGGCTACGAG.

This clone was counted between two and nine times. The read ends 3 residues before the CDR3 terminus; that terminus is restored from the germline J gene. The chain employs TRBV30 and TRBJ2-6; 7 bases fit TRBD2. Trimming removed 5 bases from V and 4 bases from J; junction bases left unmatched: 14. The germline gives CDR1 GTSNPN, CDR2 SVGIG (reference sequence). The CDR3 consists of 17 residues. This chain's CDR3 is CAWESSGGESGANVLTF. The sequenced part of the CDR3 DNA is TGTGCCTGGGAATCTAGCGGTGGGGAATCCGGGGCCAACGTC.

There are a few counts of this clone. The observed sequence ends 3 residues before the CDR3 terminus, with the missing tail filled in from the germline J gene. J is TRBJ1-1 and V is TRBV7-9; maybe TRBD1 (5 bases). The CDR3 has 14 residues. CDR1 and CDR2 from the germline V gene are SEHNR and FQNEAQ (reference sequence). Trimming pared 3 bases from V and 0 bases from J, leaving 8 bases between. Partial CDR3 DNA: TGTGCCAGCAGCTTTGGACAAATGAACACTGAA. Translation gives CASSFGQMNTE. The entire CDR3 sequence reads CASSFGQMNTEAFF. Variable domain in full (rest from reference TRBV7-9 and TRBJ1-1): DTGVSQNPRHKITKRGQNVTFRCDPISEHNRLYWYRQTLGQGPEFLTYFQNEAQLEKSRLLSDRFSAERPKGSFSTLEIQRTEQGDSAMYLCASSFGQMNTEAFFGQGTRLTVV.

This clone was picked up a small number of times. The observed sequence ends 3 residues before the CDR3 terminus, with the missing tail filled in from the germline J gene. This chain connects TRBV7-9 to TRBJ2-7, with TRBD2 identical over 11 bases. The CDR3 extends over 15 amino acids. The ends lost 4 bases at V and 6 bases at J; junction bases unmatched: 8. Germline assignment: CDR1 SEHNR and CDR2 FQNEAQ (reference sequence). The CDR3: CASSSRLAGSPEQYF. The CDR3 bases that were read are TGTGCCAGCAGCTCTCGACTAGCGGGATCCCCCGAG.

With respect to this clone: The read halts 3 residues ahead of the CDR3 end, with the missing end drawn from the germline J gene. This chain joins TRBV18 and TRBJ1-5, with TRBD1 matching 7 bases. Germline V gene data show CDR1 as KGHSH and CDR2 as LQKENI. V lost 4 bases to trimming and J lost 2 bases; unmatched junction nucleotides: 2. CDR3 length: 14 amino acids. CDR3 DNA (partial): TGTGCCAGCTCACTTACAGGGGGCAATCAGCCC. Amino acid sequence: CASSLTGGNQP. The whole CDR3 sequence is CASSLTGGNQPQHF.

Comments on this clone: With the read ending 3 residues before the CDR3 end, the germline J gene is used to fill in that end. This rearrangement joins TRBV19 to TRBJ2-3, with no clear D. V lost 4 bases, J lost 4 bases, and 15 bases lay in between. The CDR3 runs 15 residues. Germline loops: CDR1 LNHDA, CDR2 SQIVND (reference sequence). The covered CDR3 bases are TGTGCCAGTAGTAAGCCGTACAGCCTCTCAGATACG. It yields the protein CASSKPYSLSDT. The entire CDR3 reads CASSKPYSLSDTQYF.

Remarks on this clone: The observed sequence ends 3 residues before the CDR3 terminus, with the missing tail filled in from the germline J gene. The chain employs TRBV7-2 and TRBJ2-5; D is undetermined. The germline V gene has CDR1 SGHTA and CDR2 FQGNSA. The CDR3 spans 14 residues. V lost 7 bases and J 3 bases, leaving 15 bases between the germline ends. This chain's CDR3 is CASTRPDLKETQYF. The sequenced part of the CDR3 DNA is TGTGCCAGCACCCGACCTGACTTAAAAGAGACC.

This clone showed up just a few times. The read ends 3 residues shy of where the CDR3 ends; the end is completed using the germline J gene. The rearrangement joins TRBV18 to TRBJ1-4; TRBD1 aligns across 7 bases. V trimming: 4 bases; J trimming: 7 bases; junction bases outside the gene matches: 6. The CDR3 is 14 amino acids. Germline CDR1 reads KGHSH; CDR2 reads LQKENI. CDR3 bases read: TGTGCCAGCTCACTGACAGGGTTAAGTGAAAAA. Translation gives CASSLTGLSEK. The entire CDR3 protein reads CASSLTGLSEKLFF.

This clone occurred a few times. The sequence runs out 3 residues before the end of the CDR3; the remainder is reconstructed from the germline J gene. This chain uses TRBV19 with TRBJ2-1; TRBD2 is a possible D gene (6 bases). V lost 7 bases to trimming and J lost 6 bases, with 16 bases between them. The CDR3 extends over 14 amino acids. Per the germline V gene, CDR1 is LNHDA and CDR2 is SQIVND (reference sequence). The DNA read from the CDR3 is TGTGCCAGTATGCGCGGGGACCTTCTCAATGAG. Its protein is CASMRGDLLNE. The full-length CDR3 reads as CASMRGDLLNEQFF.

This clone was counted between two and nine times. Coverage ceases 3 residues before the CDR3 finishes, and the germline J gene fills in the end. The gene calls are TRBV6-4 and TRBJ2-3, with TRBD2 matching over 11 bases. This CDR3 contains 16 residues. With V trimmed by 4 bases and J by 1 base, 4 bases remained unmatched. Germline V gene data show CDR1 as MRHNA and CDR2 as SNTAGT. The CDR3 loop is CASSASGLAGTDTQYF. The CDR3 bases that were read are TGTGCCAGCAGTGCCTCGGGACTAGCGGGCACAGATACG.

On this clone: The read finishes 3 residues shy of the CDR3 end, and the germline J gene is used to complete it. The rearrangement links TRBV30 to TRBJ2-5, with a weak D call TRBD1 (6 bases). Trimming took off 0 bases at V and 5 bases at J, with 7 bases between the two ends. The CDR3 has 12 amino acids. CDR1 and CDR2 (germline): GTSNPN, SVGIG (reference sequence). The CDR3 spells CAWSVRGETQYF. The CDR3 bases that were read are TGTGCCTGGAGTGTCAGGGGCGAGACC. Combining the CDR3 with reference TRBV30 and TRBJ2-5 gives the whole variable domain SQTIHQWPATLVQPVGSPLSLECTVEGTSNPNLYWYRQAAGRGLQLLFYSVGIGQISSEVPQNLSASRPQDRQFILSSKKLLLSDSGFYLCAWSVRGETQYFGPGTRLLVL.

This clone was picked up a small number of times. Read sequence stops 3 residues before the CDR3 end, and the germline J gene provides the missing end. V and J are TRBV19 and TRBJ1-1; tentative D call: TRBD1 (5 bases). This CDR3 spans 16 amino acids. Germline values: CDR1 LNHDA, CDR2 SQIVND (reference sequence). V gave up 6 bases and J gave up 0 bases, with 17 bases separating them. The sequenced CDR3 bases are TGTGCCAGTAGGAATTCAGGGCGCCTTTTGAACACTGAA. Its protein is CASRNSGRLLNTE. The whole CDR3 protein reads CASRNSGRLLNTEAFF. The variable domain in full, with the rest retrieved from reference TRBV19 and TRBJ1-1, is DGGITQSPKYLFRKEGQNVTLSCEQNLNHDAMYWYRQDPGQGLRLIYYSQIVNDFQKGDIAEGYSVSREKKESFPLTVTSAQKNPTAFYLCASRNSGRLLNTEAFFGQGTRLTVV.

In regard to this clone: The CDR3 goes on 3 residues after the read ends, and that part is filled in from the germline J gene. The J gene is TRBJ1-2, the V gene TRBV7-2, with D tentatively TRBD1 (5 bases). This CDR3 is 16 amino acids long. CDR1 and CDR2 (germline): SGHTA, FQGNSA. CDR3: CASSLASGAALKGYTF. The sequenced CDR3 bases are TGTGCCAGCAGCTTAGCGTCTGGGGCAGCCCTTAAGGGC.

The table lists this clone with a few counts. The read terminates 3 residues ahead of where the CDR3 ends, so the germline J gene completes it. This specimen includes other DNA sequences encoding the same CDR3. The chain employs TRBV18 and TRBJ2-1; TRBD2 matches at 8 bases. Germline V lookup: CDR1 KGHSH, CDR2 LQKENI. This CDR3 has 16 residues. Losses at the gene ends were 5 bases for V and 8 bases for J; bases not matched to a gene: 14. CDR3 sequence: CASSKRTSGSRDEQFF. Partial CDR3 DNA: TGTGCCAGCTCAAAGAGGACGAGCGGGAGTCGGGATGAG.

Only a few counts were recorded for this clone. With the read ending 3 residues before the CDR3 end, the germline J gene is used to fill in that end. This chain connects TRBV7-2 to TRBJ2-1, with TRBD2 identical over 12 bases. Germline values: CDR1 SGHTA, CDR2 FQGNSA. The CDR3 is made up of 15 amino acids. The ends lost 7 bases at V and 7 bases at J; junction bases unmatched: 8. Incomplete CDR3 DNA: TGTGCCAGCACCTTGACTAGCGGGGGAGGAAATGAG. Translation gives CASTLTSGGGNE. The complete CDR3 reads CASTLTSGGGNEQFF.

CDR3 bases read: TGTGCCAGCTCACCGGACAGGGCGAATCCCTACGAG. Its translation is CASSPDRANPYE. From start to end, the CDR3 is CASSPDRANPYEQYF. The V call is TRBV18, the J call TRBJ2-7, with TRBD1 matching 8 bases. With the read ending 3 residues before the CDR3 end, the germline J gene is used to fill in that end. Germline CDR1 is KGHSH and CDR2 is LQKENI. This CDR3 has 15 residues. Unmatched junction bases numbered 6, after V lost 3 bases and J lost 2 bases.

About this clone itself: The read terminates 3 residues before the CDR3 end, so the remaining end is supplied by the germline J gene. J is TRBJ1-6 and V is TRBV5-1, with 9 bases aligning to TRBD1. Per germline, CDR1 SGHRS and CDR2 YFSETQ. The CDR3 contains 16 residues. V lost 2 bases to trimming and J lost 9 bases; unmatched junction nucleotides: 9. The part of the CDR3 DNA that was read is TGCGCCAGCAGCTTTGATCCGGGACAGGGAAGTTCACCC. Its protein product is CASSFDPGQGSSP. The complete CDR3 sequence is CASSFDPGQGSSPLHF.

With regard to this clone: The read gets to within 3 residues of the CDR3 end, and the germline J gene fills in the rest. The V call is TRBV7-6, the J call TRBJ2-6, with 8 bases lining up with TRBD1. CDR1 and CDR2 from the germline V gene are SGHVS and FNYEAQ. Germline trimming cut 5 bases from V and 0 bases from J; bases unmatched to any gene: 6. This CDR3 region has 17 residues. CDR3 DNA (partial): TGTGCCAGCAGCCTCGGACAGGGACTCTCTGGGGCCAACGTC. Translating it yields CASSLGQGLSGANV. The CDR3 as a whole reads CASSLGQGLSGANVLTF.

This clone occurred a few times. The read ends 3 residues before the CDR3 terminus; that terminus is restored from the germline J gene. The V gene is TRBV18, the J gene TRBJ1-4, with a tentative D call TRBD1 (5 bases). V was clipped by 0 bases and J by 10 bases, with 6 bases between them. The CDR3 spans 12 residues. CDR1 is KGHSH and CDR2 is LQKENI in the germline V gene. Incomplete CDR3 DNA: TGTGCCAGCTCACCACCGCAGGGAAAA. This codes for CASSPPQGK. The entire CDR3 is CASSPPQGKLFF.

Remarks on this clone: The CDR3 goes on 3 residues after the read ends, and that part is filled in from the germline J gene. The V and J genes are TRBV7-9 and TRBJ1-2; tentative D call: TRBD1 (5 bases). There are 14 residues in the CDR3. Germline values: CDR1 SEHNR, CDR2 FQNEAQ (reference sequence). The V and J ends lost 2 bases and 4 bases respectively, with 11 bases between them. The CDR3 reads CASSLLQGGYGYTF. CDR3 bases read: TGTGCCAGCAGCTTACTCCAGGGCGGCTATGGC.

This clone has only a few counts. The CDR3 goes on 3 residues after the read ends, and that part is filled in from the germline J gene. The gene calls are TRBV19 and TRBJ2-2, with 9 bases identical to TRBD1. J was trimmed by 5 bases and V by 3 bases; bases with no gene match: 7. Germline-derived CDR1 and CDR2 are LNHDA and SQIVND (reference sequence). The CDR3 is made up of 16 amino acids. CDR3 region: CASSIPGTGQTGELFF. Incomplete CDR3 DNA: TGTGCCAGTAGTATTCCCGGGACAGGGCAAACCGGGGAG. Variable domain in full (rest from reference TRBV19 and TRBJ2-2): DGGITQSPKYLFRKEGQNVTLSCEQNLNHDAMYWYRQDPGQGLRLIYYSQIVNDFQKGDIAEGYSVSREKKESFPLTVTSAQKNPTAFYLCASSIPGTGQTGELFFGEGSRLTVL.

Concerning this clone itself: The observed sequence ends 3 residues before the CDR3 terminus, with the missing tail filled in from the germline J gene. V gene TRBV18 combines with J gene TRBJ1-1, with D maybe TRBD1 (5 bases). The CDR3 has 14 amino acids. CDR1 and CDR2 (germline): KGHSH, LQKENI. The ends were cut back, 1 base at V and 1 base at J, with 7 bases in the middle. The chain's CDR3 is CASSPLTGNTEAFF. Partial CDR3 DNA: TGTGCCAGCTCACCACTTACAGGGAACACTGAA.

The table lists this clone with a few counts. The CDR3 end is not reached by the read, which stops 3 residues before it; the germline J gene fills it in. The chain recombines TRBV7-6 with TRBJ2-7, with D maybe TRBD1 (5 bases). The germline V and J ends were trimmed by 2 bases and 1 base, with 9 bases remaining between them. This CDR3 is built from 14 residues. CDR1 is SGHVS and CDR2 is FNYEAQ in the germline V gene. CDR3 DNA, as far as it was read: TGTGCCAGCAGCTTACTACAGGAGTCCTACGAG. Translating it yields CASSLLQESYE. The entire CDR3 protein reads CASSLLQESYEQYF.

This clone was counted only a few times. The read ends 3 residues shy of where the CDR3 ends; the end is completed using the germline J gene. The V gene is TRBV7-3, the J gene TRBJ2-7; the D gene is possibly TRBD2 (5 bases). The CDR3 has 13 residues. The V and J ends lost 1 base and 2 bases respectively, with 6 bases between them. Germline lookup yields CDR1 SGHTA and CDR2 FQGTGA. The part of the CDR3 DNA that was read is TGTGCCAGCAGCTTAAACGGGGCCTACGAG. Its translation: CASSLNGAYE. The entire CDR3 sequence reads CASSLNGAYEQYF.

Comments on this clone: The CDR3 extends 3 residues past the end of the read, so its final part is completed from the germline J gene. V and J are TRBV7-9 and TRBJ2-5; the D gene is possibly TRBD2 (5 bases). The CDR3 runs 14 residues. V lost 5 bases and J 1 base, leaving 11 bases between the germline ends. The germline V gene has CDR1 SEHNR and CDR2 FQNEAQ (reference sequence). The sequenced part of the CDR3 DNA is TGTGCCAGCAGCCCTAGCATGTCCCAAGAGACC. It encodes CASSPSMSQET. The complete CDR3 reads CASSPSMSQETQYF. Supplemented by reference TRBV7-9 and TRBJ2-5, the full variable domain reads DTGVSQNPRHKITKRGQNVTFRCDPISEHNRLYWYRQTLGQGPEFLTYFQNEAQLEKSRLLSDRFSAERPKGSFSTLEIQRTEQGDSAMYLCASSPSMSQETQYFGPGTRLLVL.

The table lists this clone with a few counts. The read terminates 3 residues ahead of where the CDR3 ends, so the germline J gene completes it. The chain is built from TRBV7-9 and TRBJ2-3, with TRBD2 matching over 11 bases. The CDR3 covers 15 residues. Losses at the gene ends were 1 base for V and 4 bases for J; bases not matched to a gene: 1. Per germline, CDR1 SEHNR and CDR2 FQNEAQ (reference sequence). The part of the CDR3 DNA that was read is TGTGCCAGCAGCTTAGTAGCGGGAGGGGCAGATACG. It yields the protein CASSLVAGGADT. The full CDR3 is CASSLVAGGADTQYF.

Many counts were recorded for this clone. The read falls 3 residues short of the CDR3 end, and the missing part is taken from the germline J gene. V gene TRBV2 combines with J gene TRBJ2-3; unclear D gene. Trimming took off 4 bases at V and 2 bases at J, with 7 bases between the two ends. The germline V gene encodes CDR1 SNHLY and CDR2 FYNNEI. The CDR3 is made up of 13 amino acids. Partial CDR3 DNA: TGTGCCAGCAGTGGGCAGGTCACAGATACG. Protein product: CASSGQVTDT. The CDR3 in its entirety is CASSGQVTDTQYF.

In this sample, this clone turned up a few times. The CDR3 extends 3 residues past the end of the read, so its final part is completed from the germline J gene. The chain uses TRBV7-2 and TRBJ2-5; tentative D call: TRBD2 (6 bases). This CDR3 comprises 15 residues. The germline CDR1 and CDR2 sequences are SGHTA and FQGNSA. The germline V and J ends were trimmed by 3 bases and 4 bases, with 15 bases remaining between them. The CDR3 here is CASSLGGASVETQYF. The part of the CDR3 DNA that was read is TGTGCCAGCAGCTTGGGCGGGGCTTCGGTAGAGACC. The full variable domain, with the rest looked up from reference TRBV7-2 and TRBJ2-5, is GAGVSQSPSNKVTEKGKDVELRCDPISGHTALYWYRQSLGQGLEFLIYFQGNSAPDKSGLPSDRFSAERTGGSVSTLTIQRTQQEDSAVYLCASSLGGASVETQYFGPGTRLLVL.